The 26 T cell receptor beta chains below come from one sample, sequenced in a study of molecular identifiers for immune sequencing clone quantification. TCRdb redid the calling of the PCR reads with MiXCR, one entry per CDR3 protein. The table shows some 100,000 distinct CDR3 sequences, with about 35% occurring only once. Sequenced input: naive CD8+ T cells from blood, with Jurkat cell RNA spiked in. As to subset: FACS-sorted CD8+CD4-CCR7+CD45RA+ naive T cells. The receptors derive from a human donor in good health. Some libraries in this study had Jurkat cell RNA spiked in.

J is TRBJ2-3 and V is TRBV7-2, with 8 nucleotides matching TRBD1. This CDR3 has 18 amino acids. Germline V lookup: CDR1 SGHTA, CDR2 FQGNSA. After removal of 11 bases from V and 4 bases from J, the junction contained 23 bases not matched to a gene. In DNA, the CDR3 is TGTGCCGGCAACTCCATCGAGAGTTGGACAGGGTTTGCAGATACGCAGTATTTT. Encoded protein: CAGNSIESWTGFADTQYF.

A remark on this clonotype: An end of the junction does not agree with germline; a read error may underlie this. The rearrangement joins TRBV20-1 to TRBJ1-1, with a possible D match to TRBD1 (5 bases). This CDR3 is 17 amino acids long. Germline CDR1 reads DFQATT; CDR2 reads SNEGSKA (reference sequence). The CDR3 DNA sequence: TGCTGTGCTAGAGATGTTCGGGCAGGGAGGGTGAACACTGAAGCTTTCTTT. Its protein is CCARDVRAGRVNTEAFF.

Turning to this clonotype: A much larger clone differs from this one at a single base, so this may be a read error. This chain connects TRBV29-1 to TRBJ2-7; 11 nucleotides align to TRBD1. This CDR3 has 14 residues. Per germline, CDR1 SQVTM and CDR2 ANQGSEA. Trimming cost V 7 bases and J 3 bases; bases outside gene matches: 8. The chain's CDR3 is CSGAGTGGLYEQYF. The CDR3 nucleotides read TGCAGCGGTGCCGGGACAGGGGGACTCTACGAGCAGTACTTC.

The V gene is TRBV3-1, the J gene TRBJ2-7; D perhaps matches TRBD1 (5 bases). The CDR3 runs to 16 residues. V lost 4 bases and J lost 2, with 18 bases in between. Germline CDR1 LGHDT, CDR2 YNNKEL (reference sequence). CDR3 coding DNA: TGTGCCAGCAGCCCAACCAGTAGGGGCCGGCCCTACGAGCAGTACTTC. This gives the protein CASSPTSRGRPYEQYF.

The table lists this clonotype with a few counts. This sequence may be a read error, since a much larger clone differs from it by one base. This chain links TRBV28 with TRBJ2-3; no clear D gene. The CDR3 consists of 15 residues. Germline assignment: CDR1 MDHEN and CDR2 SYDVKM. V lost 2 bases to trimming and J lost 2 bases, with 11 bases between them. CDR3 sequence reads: CASSLIETLTDTQYF. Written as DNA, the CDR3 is TGTGCCAGCAGTTTAATAGAAACCCTCACAGATACGCAGTATTTT.

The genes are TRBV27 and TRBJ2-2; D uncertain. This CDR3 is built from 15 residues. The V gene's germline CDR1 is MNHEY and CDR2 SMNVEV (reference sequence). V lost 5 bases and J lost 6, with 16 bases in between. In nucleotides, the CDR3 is TGTGCCAGCAGTACGTACCTCCTAGGCCCCGGGGAGCTGTTTTTT. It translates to CASSTYLLGPGELFF.

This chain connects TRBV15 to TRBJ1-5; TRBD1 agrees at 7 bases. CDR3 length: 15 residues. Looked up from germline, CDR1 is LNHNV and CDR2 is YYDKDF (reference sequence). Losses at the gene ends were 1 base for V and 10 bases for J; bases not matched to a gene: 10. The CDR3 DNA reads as TGTGCCACCAGCAGAGGCCGACAGGGTCAAACTCCCCAGCATTTT. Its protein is CATSRGRQGQTPQHF.

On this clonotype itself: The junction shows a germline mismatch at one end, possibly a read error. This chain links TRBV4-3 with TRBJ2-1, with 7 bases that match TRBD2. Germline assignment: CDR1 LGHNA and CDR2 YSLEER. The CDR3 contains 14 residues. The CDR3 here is CASSQDLVAGELFF. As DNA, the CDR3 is TGCGCCAGCAGCCAAGATCTCGTAGCGGGTGAGCTGTTCTTC.

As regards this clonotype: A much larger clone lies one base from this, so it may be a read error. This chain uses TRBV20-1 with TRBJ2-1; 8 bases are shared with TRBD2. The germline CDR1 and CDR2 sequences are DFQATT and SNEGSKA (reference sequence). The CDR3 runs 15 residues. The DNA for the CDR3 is TGCAGTGCTAGGGCTACGAGCGGGAGATTTAATGAGCAGTCCTTC. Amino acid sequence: CSARATSGRFNEQSF.

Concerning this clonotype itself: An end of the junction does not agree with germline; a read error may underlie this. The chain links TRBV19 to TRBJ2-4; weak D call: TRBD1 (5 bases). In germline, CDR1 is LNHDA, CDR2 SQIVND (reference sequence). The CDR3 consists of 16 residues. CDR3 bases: TGTGCCAGTGGTATAGATCCGACAGAAGCCAAAAACATTCAGTACTTC. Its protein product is CASGIDPTEAKNIQYF.

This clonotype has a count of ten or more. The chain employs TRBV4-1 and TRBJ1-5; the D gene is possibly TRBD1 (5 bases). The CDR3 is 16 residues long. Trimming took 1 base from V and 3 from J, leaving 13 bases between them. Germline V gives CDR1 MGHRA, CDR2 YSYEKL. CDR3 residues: CASSQGGGRDNQPQHF. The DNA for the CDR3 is TGCGCCAGCAGCCAAGGCGGAGGCAGGGACAATCAGCCCCAGCATTTT.

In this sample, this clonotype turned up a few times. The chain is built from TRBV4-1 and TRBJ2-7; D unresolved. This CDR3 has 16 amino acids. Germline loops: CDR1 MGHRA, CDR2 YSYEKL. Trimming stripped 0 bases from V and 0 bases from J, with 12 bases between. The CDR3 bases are TGCGCCAGCAGCCAAGATTTGGGTAGGAACTCCTACGAGCAGTACTTC. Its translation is CASSQDLGRNSYEQYF.

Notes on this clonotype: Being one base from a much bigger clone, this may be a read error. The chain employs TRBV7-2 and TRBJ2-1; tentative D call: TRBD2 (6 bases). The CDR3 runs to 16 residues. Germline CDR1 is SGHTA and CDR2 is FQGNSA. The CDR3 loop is CASSRPGVSSYNEQIF. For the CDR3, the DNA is TGTGCCAGCAGCAGACCGGGGGTTAGCTCCTACAATGAGCAGATCTTC.

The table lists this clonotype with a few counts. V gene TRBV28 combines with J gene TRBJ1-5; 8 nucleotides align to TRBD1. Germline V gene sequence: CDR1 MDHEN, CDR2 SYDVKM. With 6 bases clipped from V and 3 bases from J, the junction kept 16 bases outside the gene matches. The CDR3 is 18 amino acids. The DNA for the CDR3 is TGTGCCAGCAGGACTTCCGGGACAGGCCTTTATTTCAATCAGCCCCAGCATTTT. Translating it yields CASRTSGTGLYFNQPQHF. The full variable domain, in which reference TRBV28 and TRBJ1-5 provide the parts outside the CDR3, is DVKVTQSSRYLVKRTGEKVFLECVQDMDHENMFWYRQDPGLGLRLIYFSYDVKMKEKGDIPEGYSVSREKKERFSLILESASTNQTSMYLCASRTSGTGLYFNQPQHFGDGTRLSIL.

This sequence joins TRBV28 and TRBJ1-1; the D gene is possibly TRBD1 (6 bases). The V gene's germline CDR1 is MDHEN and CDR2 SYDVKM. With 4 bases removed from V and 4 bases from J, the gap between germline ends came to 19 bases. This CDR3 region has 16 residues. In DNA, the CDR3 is TGTGCCAGCAGTTCGTTCAGGGGAGTAAGGGGCACTGAAGCTTTCTTT. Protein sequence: CASSSFRGVRGTEAFF.

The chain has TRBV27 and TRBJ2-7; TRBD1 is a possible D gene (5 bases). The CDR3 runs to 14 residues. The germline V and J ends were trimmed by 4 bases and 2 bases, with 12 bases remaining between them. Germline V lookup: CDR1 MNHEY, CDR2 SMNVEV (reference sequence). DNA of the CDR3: TGTGCCAGCAGTTCATGGCAGGGTGCCTACGAGCAGTACTTC. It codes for CASSSWQGAYEQYF.

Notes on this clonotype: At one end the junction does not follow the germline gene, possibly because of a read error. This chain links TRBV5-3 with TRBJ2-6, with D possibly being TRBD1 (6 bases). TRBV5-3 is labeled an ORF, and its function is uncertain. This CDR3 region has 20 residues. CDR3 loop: CASSSDGTFFPRSGATVLTF. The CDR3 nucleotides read TGTGCCAGCAGCTCTGACGGGACATTCTTCCCCCGCTCTGGGGCCACCGTCCTGACTTTC.

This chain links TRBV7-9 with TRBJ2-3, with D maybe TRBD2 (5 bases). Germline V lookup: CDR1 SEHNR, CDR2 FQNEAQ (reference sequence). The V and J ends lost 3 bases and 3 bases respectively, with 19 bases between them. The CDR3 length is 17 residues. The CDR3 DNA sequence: TGTGCCAGCAGCTTTGTTGGGCGGGTCCCAAGAACAGATACGCAGTATTTT. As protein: CASSFVGRVPRTDTQYF.

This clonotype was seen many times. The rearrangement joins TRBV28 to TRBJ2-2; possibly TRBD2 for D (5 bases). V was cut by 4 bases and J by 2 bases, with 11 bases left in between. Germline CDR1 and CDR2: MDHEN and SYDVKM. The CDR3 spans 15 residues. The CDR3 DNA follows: TGTGCCAGCAGTTACCGGGGTCTCAACACCGGGGAGCTGTTTTTT. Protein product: CASSYRGLNTGELFF.

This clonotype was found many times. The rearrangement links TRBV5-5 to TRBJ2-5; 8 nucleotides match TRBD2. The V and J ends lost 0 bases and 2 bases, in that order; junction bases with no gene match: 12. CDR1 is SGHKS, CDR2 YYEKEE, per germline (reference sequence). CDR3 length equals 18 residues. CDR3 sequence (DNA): TGTGCCAGCAGCTTGGCCGAAACTTCAATAGCGGGACAAGAGACCCAGTACTTC. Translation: CASSLAETSIAGQETQYF.

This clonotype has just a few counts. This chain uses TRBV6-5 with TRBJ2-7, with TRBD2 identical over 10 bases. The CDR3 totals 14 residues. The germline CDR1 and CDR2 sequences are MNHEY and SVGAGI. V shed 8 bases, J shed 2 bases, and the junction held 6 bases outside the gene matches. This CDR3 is CASAWTSGTYEQYF. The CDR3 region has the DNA TGTGCCAGCGCTTGGACTAGCGGTACCTACGAGCAGTACTTC.

The CDR3, as DNA: TGCGCCAGCAGCCAAGTTAAGCGTTCGTACAATGAGCAGTTCTTC. Its protein is CASSQVKRSYNEQFF. The chain links TRBV4-3 to TRBJ2-1, with D hard to call. Trimming took off 1 base at V and 4 bases at J, with 11 bases between the two ends. Per germline, CDR1 LGHNA and CDR2 YSLEER. The CDR3 spans 15 residues.

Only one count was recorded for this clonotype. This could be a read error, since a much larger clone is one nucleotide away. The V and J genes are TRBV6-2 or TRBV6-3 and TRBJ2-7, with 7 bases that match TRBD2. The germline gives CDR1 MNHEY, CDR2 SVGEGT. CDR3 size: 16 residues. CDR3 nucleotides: TGTGCCAGCAGTTACTCGAAGCATTTGCGGGAGAACGAGCAGTCCTTC. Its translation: CASSYSKHLRENEQSF.

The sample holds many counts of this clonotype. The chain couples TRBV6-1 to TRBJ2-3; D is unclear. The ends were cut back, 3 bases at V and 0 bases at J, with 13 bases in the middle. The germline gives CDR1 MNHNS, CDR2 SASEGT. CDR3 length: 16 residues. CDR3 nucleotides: TGTGCCAGCAGTGAGGCGGTTAGGGCTAGCACAGATACGCAGTATTTT. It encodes CASSEAVRASTDTQYF.

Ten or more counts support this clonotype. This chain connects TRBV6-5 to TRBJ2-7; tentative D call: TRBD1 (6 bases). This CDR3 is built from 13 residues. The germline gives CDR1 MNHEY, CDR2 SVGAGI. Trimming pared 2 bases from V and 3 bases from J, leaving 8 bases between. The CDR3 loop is CASSYGTLYEQYF. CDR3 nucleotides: TGTGCCAGCAGTTACGGGACACTCTACGAGCAGTACTTC.

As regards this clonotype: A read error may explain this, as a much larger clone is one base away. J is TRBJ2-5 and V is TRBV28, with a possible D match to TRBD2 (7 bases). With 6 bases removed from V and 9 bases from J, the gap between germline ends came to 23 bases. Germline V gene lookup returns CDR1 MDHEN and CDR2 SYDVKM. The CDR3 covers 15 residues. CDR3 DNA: TGTGCCAGCAGCCAAATTCGGGGGGCGCCGGAGCCCCAGTACTTC. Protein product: CASSQIRGAPEPQYF.